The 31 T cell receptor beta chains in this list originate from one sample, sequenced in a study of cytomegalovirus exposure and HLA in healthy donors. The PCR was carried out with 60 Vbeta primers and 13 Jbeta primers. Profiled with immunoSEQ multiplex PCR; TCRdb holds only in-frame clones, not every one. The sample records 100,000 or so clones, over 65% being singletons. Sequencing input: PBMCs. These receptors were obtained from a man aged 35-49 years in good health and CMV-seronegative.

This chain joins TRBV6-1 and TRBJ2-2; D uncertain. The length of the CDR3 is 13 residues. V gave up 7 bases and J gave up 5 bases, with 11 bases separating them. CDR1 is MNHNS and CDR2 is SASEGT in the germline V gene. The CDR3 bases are TGTGCCAGCACCCCAAGAGTTACCGGGGAGCTGTTTTTT. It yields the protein CASTPRVTGELFF.

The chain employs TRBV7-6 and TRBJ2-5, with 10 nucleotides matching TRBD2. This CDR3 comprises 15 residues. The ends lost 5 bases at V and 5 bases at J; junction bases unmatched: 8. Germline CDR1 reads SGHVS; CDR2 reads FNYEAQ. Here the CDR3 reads CASSRGTSERETQYF. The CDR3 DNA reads TGTGCCAGCAGCCGCGGGACTAGCGAACGTGAGACCCAGTACTTC.

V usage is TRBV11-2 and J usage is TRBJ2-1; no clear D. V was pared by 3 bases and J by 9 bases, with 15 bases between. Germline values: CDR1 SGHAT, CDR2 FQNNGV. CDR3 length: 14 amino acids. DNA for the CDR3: TGTGCCAGCAGCTTTTTAATGAGGATCCGTGAGCAGTTCTTC. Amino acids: CASSFLMRIREQFF.

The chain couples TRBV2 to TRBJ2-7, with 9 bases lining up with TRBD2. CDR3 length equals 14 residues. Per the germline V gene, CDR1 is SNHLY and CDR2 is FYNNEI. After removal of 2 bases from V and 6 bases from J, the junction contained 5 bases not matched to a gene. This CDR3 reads CASSELAGRSEQYF. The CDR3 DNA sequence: TGTGCCAGCAGTGAACTAGCGGGGCGGAGCGAGCAGTACTTC.

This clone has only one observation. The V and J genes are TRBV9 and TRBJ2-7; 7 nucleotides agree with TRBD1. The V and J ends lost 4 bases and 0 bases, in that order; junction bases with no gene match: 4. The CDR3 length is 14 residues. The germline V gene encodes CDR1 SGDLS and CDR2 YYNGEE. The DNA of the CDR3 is TGTGCCAGCAGCATCCGGGACAGCTCCTACGAGCAGTACTTC. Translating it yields CASSIRDSSYEQYF.

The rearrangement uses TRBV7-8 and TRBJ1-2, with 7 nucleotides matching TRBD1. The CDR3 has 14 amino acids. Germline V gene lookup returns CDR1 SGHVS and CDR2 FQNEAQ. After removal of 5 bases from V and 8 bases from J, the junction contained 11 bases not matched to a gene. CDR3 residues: CASSIQGGAGGYTF. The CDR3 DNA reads TGTGCCAGCAGCATCCAAGGGGGCGCGGGGGGCTACACCTTC.

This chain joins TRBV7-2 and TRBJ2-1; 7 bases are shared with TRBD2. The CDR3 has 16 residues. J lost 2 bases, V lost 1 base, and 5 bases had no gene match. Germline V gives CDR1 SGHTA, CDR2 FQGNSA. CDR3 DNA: TGTGCCAGCAGCTTAGGGGCCGCGGGAGCCTACAATGAGCAGTTCTTC. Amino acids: CASSLGAAGAYNEQFF. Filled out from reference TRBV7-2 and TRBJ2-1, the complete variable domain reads GAGVSQSPSNKVTEKGKDVELRCDPISGHTALYWYRQSLGQGLEFLIYFQGNSAPDKSGLPSDRFSAERTGGSVSTLTIQRTQQEDSAVYLCASSLGAAGAYNEQFFGPGTRLTVL.

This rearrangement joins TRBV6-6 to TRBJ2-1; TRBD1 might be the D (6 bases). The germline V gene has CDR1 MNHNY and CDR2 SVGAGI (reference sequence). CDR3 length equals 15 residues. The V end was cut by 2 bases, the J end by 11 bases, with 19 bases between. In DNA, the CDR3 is TGTGCCAGCAGTTACGGACGGCAGGGGAGTAGTAAGCAGTTCTTC. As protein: CASSYGRQGSSKQFF.

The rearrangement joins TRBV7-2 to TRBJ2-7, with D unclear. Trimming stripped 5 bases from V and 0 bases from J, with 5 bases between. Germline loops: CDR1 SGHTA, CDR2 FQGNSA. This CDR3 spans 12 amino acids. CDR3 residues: CASSTYSYEQYF. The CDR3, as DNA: TGTGCCAGCAGCACCTACTCCTACGAGCAGTACTTC.

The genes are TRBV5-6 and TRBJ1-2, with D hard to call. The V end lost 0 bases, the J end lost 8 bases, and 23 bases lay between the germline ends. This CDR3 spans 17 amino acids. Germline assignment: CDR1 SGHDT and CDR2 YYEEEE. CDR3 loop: CASSLGFLGLNPLGYTF. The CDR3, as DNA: TGTGCCAGCAGCTTGGGATTCTTGGGCCTAAACCCTCTCGGCTACACCTTC.

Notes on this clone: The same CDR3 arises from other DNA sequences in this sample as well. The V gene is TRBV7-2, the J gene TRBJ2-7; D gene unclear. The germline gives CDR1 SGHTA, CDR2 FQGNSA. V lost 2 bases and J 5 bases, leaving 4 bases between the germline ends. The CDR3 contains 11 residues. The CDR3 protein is CASSLRDEQYF. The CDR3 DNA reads TGTGCCAGCAGCTTACGAGACGAGCAGTACTTC.

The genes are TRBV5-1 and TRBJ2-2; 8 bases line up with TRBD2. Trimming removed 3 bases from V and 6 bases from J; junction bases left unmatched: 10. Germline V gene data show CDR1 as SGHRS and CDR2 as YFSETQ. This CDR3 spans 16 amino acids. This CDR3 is CASSSTGGIRPGELFF. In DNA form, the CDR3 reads TGCGCCAGCAGCTCCACGGGGGGGATCCGCCCCGGGGAGCTGTTTTTT.

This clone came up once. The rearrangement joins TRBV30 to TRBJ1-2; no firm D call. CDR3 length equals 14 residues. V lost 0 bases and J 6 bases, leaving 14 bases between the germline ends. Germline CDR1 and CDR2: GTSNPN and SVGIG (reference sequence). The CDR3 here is CAWSVSQWEHGYTF. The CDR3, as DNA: TGTGCCTGGAGTGTATCCCAATGGGAGCATGGCTACACCTTC.

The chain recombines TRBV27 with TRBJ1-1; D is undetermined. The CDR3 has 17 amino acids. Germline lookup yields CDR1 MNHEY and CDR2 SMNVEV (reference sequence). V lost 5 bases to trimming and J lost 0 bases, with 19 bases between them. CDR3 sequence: CASSPKPGRSMNTEAFF. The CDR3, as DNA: TGTGCCAGCAGTCCGAAGCCCGGGAGGAGCATGAACACTGAAGCTTTCTTT.

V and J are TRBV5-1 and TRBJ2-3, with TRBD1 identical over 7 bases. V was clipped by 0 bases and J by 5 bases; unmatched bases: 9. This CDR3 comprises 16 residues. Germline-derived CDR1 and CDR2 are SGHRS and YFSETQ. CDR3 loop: CASSLVGGKIGDTQYF. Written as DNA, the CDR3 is TGCGCCAGCAGCTTGGTAGGGGGCAAAATAGGAGATACGCAGTATTTT.

This CDR3 is CASSTGGNEQFF. The CDR3 DNA follows: TGTGCCAGCAGCACAGGGGGGAATGAGCAGTTCTTC. This chain links TRBV9 with TRBJ2-1; 8 bases match TRBD1. The germline gives CDR1 SGDLS, CDR2 YYNGEE. V shed 4 bases, J shed 7 bases, and the junction held 1 base outside the gene matches. This CDR3 is built from 12 residues.

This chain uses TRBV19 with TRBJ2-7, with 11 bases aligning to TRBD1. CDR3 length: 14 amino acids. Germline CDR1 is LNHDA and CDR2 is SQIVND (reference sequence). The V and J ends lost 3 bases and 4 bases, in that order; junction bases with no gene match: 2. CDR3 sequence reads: CASSMGTGGYEQYF. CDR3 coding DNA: TGTGCCAGTAGTATGGGGACAGGGGGATACGAGCAGTACTTC.

DNA for the CDR3: TGTGCCAGCAGCGTGGGACAGGGAATATTCTATGGCTACACCTTC. Translating it yields CASSVGQGIFYGYTF. The rearrangement links TRBV11-1 to TRBJ1-2; TRBD1 agrees at 9 bases. V dropped 5 bases and J dropped 4; count of bases not matched to a gene: 8. The CDR3 extends over 15 amino acids. The germline V gene has CDR1 SGHAT and CDR2 FQDESV (reference sequence).

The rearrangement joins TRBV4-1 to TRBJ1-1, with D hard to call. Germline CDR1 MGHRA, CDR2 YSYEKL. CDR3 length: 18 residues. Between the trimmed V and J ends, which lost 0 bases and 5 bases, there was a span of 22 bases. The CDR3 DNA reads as TGCGCCAGCAGCCAAGACCCGCCGTTGACAAATACGGGAACTGAAGCTTTCTTT. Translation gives CASSQDPPLTNTGTEAFF.

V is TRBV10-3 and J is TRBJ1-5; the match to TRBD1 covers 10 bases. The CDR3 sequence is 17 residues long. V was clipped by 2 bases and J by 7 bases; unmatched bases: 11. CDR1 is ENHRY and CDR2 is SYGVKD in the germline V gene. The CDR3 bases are TGTGCCATCAGTGAGAAGGGGACAGGGGAGGCAGGGCAGCCCCAGCATTTT. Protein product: CAISEKGTGEAGQPQHF.

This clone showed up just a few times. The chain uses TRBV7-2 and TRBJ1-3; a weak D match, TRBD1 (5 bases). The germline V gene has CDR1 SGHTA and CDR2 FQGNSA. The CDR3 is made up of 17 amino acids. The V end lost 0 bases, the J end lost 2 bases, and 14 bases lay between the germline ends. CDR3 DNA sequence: TGTGCCAGCAGCTTAGCTTACGGCAGGGCGGCTGGAAACACCATATATTTT. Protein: CASSLAYGRAAGNTIYF.

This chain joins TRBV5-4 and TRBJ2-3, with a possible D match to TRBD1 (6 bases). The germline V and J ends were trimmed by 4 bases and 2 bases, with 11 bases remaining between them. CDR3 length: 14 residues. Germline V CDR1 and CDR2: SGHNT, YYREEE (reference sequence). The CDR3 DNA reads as TGTGCCAGCAGCCCCCGGACAGCCACAGATACGCAGTATTTT. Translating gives CASSPRTATDTQYF.

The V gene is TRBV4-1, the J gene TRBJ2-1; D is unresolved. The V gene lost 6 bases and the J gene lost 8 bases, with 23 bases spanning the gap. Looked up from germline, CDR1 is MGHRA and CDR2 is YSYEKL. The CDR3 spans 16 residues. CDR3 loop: CASRQIVVSSSDEQFF. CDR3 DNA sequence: TGCGCCAGCAGACAAATCGTCGTAAGCTCCTCCGATGAGCAGTTCTTC.

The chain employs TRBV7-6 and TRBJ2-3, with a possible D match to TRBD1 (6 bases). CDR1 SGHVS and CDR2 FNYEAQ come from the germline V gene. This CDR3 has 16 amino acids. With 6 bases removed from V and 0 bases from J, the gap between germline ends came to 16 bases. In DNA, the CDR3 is TGTGCCAGCAGACCAAACCGGGACAAGAGCACAGATACGCAGTATTTT. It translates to CASRPNRDKSTDTQYF.

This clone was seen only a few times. CDR3 nucleotides: TGTGCCAGCAGCTCGGAGGGACGGAGGAACACTGAAGCTTTCTTT. Its protein is CASSSEGRRNTEAFF. This sequence joins TRBV7-3 and TRBJ1-1; TRBD1 is a possible D gene (5 bases). CDR1 SGHTA and CDR2 FQGTGA come from the germline V gene. The length of the CDR3 is 15 residues. V was trimmed by 4 bases and J by 1 base, leaving 13 bases between them. Using reference TRBV7-3 and TRBJ1-1 for the parts outside the CDR3, the full variable domain is GAGVSQTPSNKVTEKGKYVELRCDPISGHTALYWYRQSLGQGPEFLIYFQGTGAADDSGLPNDRFFAVRPEGSVSTLKIQRTERGDSAVYLCASSSEGRRNTEAFFGQGTRLTVV.

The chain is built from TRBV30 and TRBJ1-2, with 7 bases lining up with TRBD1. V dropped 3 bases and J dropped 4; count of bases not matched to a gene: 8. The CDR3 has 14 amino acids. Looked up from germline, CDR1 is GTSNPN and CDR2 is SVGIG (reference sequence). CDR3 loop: CAWRGDSSRYGYTF. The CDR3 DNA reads TGTGCCTGGAGGGGGGACAGCTCTCGCTATGGCTACACCTTC.

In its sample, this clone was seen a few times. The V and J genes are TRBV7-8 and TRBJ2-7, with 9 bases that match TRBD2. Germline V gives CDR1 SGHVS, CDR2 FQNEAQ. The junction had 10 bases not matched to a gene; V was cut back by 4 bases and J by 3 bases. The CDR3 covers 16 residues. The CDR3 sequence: CASSSVSGTSNYEQYF. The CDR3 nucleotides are TGTGCCAGCAGCTCGGTTTCCGGGACTAGCAACTACGAGCAGTACTTC.

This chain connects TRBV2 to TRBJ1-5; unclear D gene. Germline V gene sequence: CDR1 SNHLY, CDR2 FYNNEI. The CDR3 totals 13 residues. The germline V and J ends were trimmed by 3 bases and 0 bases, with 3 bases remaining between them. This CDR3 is CASSDNSNQPQHF. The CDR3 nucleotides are TGTGCCAGCAGTGACAATAGCAATCAGCCCCAGCATTTT. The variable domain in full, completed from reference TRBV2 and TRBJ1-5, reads EPEVTQTPSHQVTQMGQEVILRCVPISNHLYFYWYRQILGQKVEFLVSFYNNEISEKSEIFDDQFSVERPDGSNFTLKIRSTKLEDSAMYFCASSDNSNQPQHFGDGTRLSIL.

In nucleotides, the CDR3 is TGTGCCAGCAGCATGCCTAGGGGCTTCCAAGAGACCCAGTACTTC. Residues: CASSMPRGFQETQYF. V usage is TRBV7-6 and J usage is TRBJ2-5; a possible D gene is TRBD1 (5 bases). V was cut by 5 bases and J by 1 base, with 14 bases left in between. This CDR3 contains 15 residues. Germline CDR1 is SGHVS and CDR2 is FNYEAQ. The complete variable domain, with remaining parts taken from reference TRBV7-6 and TRBJ2-5, reads GAGVSQSPRYKVTKRGQDVALRCDPISGHVSLYWYRQALGQGPEFLTYFNYEAQQDKSGLPNDRFSAERPEGSISTLTIQRTEQRDSAMYRCASSMPRGFQETQYFGPGTRLLVL.

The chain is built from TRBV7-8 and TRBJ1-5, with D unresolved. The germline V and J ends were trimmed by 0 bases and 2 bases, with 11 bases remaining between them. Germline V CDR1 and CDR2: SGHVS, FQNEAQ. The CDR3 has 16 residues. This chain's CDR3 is CASSLAIYFGNQPQHF. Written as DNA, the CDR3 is TGTGCCAGCAGCTTAGCAATCTACTTTGGCAATCAGCCCCAGCATTTT.

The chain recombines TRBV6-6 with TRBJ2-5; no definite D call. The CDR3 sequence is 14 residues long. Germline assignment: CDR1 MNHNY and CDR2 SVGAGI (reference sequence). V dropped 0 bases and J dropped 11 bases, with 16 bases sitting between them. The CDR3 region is CASSYSASRMEQYF. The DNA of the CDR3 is TGTGCCAGCAGTTACTCGGCCTCCCGTATGGAGCAGTACTTC.